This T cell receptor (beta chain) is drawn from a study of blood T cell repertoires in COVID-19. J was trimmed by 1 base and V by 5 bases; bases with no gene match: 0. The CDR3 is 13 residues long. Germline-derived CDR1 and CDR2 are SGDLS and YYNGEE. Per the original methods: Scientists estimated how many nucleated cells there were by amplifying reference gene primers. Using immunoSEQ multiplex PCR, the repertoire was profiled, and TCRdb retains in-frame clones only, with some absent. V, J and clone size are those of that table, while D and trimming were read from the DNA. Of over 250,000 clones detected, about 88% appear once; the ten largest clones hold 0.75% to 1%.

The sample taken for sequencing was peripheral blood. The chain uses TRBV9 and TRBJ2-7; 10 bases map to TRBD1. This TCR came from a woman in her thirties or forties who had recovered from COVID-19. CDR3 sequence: CASRGQGSYEQYF. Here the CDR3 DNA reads TGTGCCAGCAGGGGACAGGGGTCCTACGAGCAGTACTTC.